This TCR beta chain originates from a study of brain T cells in children with intractable seizures. Stated time point: blood from clinic visit 5 months post-surgery; TSC patient then seizure free. Only cases whose brain tissue showed the highest T cell transcript signatures were sequenced. Pre-surgery treatment included at least one anti-epileptic drug. A word on this clone: As yet, its antigen is unknown.

Study-wide results and caveats: Pre-surgery blood may have been undersampled, hiding some clones. Only CDR3 sequence similarity suggested viral specificity, without known HCMV serostatus.

This CDR3 has 16 amino acids. The germline gives CDR1 MNHEY, CDR2 SVGAGI. V was pared by 0 bases and J by 5 bases, with 13 bases between. The assay was immunoSEQ multiplex PCR, and TCRdb's table has in-frame clones only and misses some. Among about 340,000 clones listed, about 94% were seen once. The sequencing used peripheral blood, collected less than 6 months after surgery. The clonotype was recovered from a boy in the first two years of life with tuberous sclerosis and intractable seizures. The chain joins TRBV6-5 to TRBJ2-2; D is perhaps TRBD1 (5 bases). CDR3 nucleotide sequence: TGTGCCAGCAGTTACTCGAAGGTCGCAGGGACCGGGGAGCTGTTTTTT. Its translation is CASSYSKVAGTGELFF.